This T cell receptor beta chain stems from a study of OX40 agonist ivuxolimab in advanced cancers. Across the study: Checkpoint inhibitors had been given previously to around 38% of patients.

Germline V gene lookup returns CDR1 MNHNS and CDR2 SASEGT. This CDR3 contains 14 residues. J was trimmed by 4 bases and V by 7 bases; bases with no gene match: 8. Libraries were prepared by immunoSEQ multiplex PCR; TCRdb keeps only in-frame clonotypes and omits some of them. The sample holds tens of thousands of clones; 82% are singletons and the top ten take more than 2%. This sample comprised CD4+ or CD8+ T cells sorted from blood, obtained in a trial of the OX40 agonist ivuxolimab. The origin of this receptor is an adult with an advanced solid tumor such as melanoma, head and neck, liver or kidney cancer. V and J are TRBV6-1 and TRBJ2-7; 9 nucleotides line up with TRBD1. The CDR3 DNA follows: TGTGCCAGCATCGCCGGGACAGGGACATACGAGCAGTACTTC. Its translation is CASIAGTGTYEQYF.